This T cell receptor (beta chain) was obtained from a study of human T cells and chemical hapten exposure. Study in general: Weekly diphenylcyclopropenone doses were given to patients' scalps across the roughly 25-week study.

What the library attached to individual cDNA molecules were unique molecular identifiers. TCRdb reprocessed the RACE reads via MiXCR and lists one record per CDR3 protein. The sample includes hundreds of thousands of distinct CDR3 sequences, roughly 6% of them seen just once. The CDR3 is 15 amino acids. V lost 5 bases to trimming and J lost 0 bases, with 13 bases between them. The germline V gene has CDR1 MNHEY and CDR2 SVGEGT. Time point here: patch test 2, 6 weeks after DPC sensitization. Treatment: therapeutic diphenylcyclopropenone sensitization with weekly scalp DPC. Patients had alopecia, were aged 18 to 70, and were not pregnant. It was unfractionated whole blood from which total RNA was extracted.

The V and J genes are TRBV6-2 or TRBV6-3 and TRBJ1-1; possibly TRBD1 for D (5 bases). The sequencing here drew on whole blood, taken in connection with sensitization to the hapten diphenylcyclopropenone (DPC). The receptor was derived from a woman aged 18-29 years with alopecia areata. Some clones in this sample may be carry-over from other donors' samples. The CDR3, as DNA: TGTGCCAGCAGTACCCGGGGGAGAATGAACACTGAAGCTTTCTTT. Its protein is CASSTRGRMNTEAFF.